Listed here are 12 T cell receptor beta chains from one sample, sequenced in a study of CXCR3-negative and CXCR3-positive naive CD8 T cells. UMI-labeled TRB cDNA libraries were prepared by 5' RACE. No DNA is given; TCRdb re-called the 5' RACE reads and lists each CDR3 protein once. The listing records some 9,600 distinct CDR3 sequences. The sequencing sample was made of naive CXCR3- CD8+ T cells from blood. Indicated subset: CD45RO-CCR7+CD27+CD95- naive CD8+ T cells lacking CXCR3 (TNR3-). The receptors stem from a human donor in good health. Some clones in this sample may be carry-over from other donors' samples.

The chain employs TRBV29-1 and TRBJ2-1; the D call from TCRdb, TRBD2, cannot be confirmed without DNA. CDR3 size: 16 residues. Per the germline V gene, CDR1 is SQVTM and CDR2 is ANQGSEA. CDR3 sequence reads: CSVRGISGFSYNEQFF.

The chain links TRBV7-9 to TRBJ2-7; TCRdb's D call, TRBD1, is unchecked because there is no DNA. Germline loops: CDR1 SEHNR, CDR2 FQNEAQ (reference sequence). This CDR3 is built from 12 residues. The CDR3 protein is CASSSGTYEQYF.

V gene TRBV13 combines with J gene TRBJ2-7; no DNA is available, so the TRBD1 call from TCRdb remains unchecked. Germline V lookup: CDR1 PRHDT, CDR2 FYEKMQ (reference sequence). This CDR3 comprises 13 residues. CDR3: CASSQDRAHEQYF.

This clonotype registers medium-sized by frequency. The chain uses TRBV29-1 and TRBJ1-1; the D gene TCRdb calls, TRBD1, cannot be checked with no DNA. This CDR3 comprises 12 residues. Germline assignment: CDR1 SQVTM and CDR2 ANQGSEA. The CDR3: CSVGQGNTEAFF.

V gene TRBV11-3 combines with J gene TRBJ1-1; TCRdb lists TRBD1, though no DNA is available to test this call. This CDR3 comprises 16 residues. Germline assignment: CDR1 SGHNT and CDR2 YENEEA. This CDR3 is CASSPTRGGGWTEAFF.

The rearrangement uses TRBV29-1 and TRBJ2-1; checking the TCRdb D call of TRBD1 is not possible without DNA. This CDR3 spans 12 amino acids. From germline, CDR1 is SQVTM and CDR2 ANQGSEA. CDR3 residues: CSVIGQYNEQFF.

The chain couples TRBV12-3 or TRBV12-4 to TRBJ2-1. The CDR3 sequence is 11 residues long. CDR3 protein: CASSLGNEQFF.

This clonotype counts as medium-sized by frequency. The V call is TRBV4-1, the J call TRBJ2-1; TCRdb picks TRBD2, but there is no DNA to check that call. The CDR3 contains 16 residues. In germline, CDR1 is MGHRA, CDR2 YSYEKL. The CDR3 here is CASSQEPSGTYNEQFF.

The rearrangement links TRBV19 to TRBJ1-5. CDR3 length equals 14 residues. CDR1 is LNHDA, CDR2 SQIVND, per germline (reference sequence). The CDR3: CASSKDGSYQPQHF. The full variable domain, its missing parts supplied by reference TRBV19 and TRBJ1-5, is DGGITQSPKYLFRKEGQNVTLSCEQNLNHDAMYWYRQDPGQGLRLIYYSQIVNDFQKGDIAEGYSVSREKKESFPLTVTSAQKNPTAFYLCASSKDGSYQPQHFGDGTRLSIL.

According to its frequency, this clonotype is medium-sized. The chain links TRBV29-1 to TRBJ2-2; TCRdb's assignment of TRBD1 cannot be checked, as there is no DNA. This CDR3 region has 15 residues. CDR1 is SQVTM, CDR2 ANQGSEA, per germline. The CDR3 protein is CSVLGTGGRTGELFF.

The CDR3 loop is CASTYVGTTLDEQFF. The J gene is TRBJ2-1, the V gene TRBV7-9; TCRdb gives TRBD1 as the D gene, but with no DNA this cannot be confirmed. Germline V gives CDR1 SEHNR, CDR2 FQNEAQ (reference sequence). The CDR3 runs to 15 residues. Looking up the rest from reference TRBV7-9 and TRBJ2-1 gives the full variable domain: DTGVSQNPRHKITKRGQNVTFRCDPISEHNRLYWYRQTLGQGPEFLTYFQNEAQLEKSRLLSDRFSAERPKGSFSTLEIQRTEQGDSAMYLCASTYVGTTLDEQFFGPGTRLTVL.

CDR3 in amino acids: CASSGILGQLRQFF. The rearrangement links TRBV28 to TRBJ2-1. This CDR3 region has 14 residues. Germline V CDR1 and CDR2: MDHEN, SYDVKM.